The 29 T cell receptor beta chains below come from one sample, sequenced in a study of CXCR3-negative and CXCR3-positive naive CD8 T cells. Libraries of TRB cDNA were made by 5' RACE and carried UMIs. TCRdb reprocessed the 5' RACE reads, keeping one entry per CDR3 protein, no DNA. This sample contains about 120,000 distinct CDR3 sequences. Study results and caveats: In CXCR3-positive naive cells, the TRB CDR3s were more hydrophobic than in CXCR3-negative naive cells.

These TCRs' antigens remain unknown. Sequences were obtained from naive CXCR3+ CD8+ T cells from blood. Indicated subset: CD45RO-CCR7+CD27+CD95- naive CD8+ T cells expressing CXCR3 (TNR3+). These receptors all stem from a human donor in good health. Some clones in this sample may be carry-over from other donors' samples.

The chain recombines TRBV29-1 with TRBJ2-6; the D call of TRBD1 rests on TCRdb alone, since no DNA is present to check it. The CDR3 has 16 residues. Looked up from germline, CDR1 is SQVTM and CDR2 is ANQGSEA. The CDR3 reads CSVFRTGSSGANVLTF.

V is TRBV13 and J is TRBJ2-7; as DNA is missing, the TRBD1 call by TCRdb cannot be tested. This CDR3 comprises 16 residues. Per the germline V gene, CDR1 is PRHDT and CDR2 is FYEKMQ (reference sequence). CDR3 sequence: CASSSPGQGVAYEQYF.

The CDR3 protein is CASSFVGVGSWQYF. This chain links TRBV28 with TRBJ2-7; the D call from TCRdb, TRBD1, cannot be confirmed without DNA. Per germline, CDR1 MDHEN and CDR2 SYDVKM. The length of the CDR3 is 14 residues.

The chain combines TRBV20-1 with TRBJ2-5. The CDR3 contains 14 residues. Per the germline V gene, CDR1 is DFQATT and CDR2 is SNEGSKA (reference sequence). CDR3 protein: CSARDLLVGETQYF.

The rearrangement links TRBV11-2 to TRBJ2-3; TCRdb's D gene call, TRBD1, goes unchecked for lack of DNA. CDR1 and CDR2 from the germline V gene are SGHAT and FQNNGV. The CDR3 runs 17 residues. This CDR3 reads CASSLWTGGSYTDTQYF.

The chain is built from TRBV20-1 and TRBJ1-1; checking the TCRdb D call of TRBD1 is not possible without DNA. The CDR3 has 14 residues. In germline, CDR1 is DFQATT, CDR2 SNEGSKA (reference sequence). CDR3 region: CSARDKRGIAEAFF.

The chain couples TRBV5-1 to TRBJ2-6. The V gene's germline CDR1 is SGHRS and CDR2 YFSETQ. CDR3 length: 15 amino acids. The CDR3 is CASSGWTAGANVLTF.

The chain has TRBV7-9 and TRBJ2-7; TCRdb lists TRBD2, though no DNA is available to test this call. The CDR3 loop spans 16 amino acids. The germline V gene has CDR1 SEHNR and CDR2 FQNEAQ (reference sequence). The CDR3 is CASSRTTSGRSYEQYF.

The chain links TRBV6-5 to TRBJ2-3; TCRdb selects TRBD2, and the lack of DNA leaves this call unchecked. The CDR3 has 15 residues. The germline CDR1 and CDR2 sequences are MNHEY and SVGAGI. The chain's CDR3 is CASSALNTATDTQYF.

The CDR3 loop reads CASSPAGLAGNTIYF. V gene TRBV27 combines with J gene TRBJ1-3; TCRdb reports TRBD1, a call that lacks DNA to check it against. The CDR3 runs 15 residues. Germline lookup yields CDR1 MNHEY and CDR2 SMNVEV (reference sequence).

CDR3 residues: CASSVGPGAYEQYF. The chain combines TRBV9 with TRBJ2-7; TCRdb names TRBD1, which stays unverified in the absence of DNA. Germline-derived CDR1 and CDR2 are SGDLS and YYNGEE. This CDR3 is 14 amino acids long. The full variable domain, in which reference TRBV9 and TRBJ2-7 provide the parts outside the CDR3, is DSGVTQTPKHLITATGQRVTLRCSPRSGDLSVYWYQQSLDQGLQFLIQYYNGEERAKGNILERFSAQQFPDLHSELNLSSLELGDSALYFCASSVGPGAYEQYFGPGTRLTVT.

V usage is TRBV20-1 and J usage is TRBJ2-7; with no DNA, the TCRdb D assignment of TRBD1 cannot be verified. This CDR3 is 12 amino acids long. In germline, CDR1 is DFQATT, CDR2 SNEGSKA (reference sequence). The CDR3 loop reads CSARTGPPEQYF.

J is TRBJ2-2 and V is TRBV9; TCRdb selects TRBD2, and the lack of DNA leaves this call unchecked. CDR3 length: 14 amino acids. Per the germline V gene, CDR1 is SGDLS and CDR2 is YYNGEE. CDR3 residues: CASSGATNTGELFF.

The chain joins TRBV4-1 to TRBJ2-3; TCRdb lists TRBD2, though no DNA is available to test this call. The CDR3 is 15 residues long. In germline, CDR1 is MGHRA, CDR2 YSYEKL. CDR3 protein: CASSRQSGGKDTQYF.

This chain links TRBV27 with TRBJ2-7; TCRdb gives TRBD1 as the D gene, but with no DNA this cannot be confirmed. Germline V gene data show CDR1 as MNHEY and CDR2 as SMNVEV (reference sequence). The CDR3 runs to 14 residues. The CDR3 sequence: CASSFVQGSAEQYF.

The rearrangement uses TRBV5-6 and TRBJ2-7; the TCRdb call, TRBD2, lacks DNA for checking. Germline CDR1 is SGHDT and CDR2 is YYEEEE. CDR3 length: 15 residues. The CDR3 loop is CTSTPGTSGTYEQYF.

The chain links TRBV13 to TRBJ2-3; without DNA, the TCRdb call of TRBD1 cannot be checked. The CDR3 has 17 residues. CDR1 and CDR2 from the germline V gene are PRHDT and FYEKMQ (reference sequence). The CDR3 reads CASSIPQGAPVADTPYF. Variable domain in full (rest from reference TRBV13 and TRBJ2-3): AAGVIQSPRHLIKEKRETATLKCYPIPRHDTVYWYQQGPGQDPQFLISFYEKMQSDKGSIPDRFSAQQFSDYHSELNMSSLELGDSALYFCASSIPQGAPVADTPYFGPGTRLTVL.

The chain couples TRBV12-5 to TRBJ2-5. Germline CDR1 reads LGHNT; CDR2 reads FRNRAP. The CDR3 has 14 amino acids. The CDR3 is CASAQTGYQETQYF.

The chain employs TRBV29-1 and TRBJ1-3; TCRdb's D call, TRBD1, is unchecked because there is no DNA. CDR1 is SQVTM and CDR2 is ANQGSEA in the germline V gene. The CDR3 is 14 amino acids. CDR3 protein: CSVNPVTSGNTIYF.

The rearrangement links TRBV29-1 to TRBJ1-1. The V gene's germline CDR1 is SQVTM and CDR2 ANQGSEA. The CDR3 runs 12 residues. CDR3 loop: CSVHREGTEAFF.

The CDR3 reads CASSLAVAGFYNEQFF. The V call is TRBV7-8, the J call TRBJ2-1; TCRdb outputs TRBD2, but without DNA this stays unchecked. Germline V CDR1 and CDR2: SGHVS, FQNEAQ. There are 16 residues in the CDR3.

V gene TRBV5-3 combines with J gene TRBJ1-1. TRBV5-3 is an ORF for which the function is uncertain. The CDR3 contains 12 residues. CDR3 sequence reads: CARSYGPTEAFF.

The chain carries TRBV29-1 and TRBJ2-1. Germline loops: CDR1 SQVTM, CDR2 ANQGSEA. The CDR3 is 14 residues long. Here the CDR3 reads CSVDMGTPYNEQFF.

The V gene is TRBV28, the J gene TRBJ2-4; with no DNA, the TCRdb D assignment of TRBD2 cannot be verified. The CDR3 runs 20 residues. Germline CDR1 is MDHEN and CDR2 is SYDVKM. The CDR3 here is CASSLLTSGGTHVAKNIQYF.

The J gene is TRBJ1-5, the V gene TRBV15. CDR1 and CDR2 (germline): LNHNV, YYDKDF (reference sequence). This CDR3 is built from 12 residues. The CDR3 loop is CATSRREAPQHF.

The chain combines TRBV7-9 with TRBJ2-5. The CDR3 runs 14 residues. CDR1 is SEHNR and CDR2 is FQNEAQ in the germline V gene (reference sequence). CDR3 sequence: CASSLPDHRETQYF.

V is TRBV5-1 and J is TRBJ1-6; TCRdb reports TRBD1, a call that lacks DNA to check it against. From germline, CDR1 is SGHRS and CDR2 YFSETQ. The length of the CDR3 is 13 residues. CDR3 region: CASSFAPGQGTHF.

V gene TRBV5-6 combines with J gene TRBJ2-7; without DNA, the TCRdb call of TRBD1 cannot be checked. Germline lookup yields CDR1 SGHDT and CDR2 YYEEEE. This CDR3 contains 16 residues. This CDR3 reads CASSPPGGGISYEQYF.

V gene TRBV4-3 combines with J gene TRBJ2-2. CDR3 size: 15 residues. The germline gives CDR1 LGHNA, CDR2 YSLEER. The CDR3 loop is CASSQERRFVGELFF.